This entry lists 6 T cell receptor beta chains sequenced from one sample in a study of blood T cell repertoires in COVID-19. The method was immunoSEQ multiplex PCR; TCRdb's version includes in-frame clones alone and lacks a portion of them. Found here are fewer than 250,000 clones, approximately 86% of them singletons; the top ten hold about 2.9%. The sample was peripheral blood. The receptors stem from a man aged 60-69 years with acute or convalescent COVID-19.

The gene calls are TRBV5-1 and TRBJ1-4; maybe TRBD1 (6 bases). The CDR3 contains 15 residues. Germline V gene data show CDR1 as SGHRS and CDR2 as YFSETQ. V lost 4 bases and J lost 4, with 14 bases in between. The CDR3 protein is CASSRTGQINEKLFF. Here the CDR3 DNA reads TGCGCCAGCAGCCGAACCGGACAGATTAATGAAAAACTGTTTTTT.

This CDR3 is CASSIDPAGSSGNTIYF. DNA of the CDR3: TGTGCCAGTAGTATAGATCCGGCTGGGAGCTCTGGAAACACCATATATTTT. V and J are TRBV19 and TRBJ1-3; D is unresolved. Germline lookup yields CDR1 LNHDA and CDR2 SQIVND (reference sequence). Between the trimmed V and J ends, which lost 0 bases and 0 bases, there was a span of 12 bases. The length of the CDR3 is 17 residues.

This clone was observed at least ten times. V usage is TRBV9 and J usage is TRBJ2-7; 8 bases are a match to TRBD1. The CDR3 has 12 residues. The V and J ends lost 4 bases and 6 bases, in that order; junction bases with no gene match: 3. CDR1 and CDR2 (germline): SGDLS, YYNGEE. CDR3: CASSPGQGEQYF. The CDR3 DNA sequence: TGTGCCAGCAGCCCCGGACAGGGCGAGCAGTACTTC.

This clone was counted a few times. The chain couples TRBV7-2 to TRBJ1-2; 9 bases map to TRBD1. CDR1 is SGHTA, CDR2 FQGNSA, per germline. The CDR3 extends over 15 amino acids. J lost 5 bases, V lost 4 bases, and 8 bases had no gene match. CDR3 sequence (DNA): TGTGCCAGCAGCTCCCCTCCGACAGGGGGTTATGGCTACACCTTC. Encoded protein: CASSSPPTGGYGYTF.

A single count supports this clone. This chain links TRBV19 with TRBJ1-1; D is possibly TRBD1 (6 bases). The CDR3 loop spans 14 amino acids. The V and J ends lost 7 bases and 4 bases respectively, with 16 bases between them. The germline CDR1 and CDR2 sequences are LNHDA and SQIVND (reference sequence). The CDR3 spells CASMGRGARTEAFF. DNA for the CDR3: TGTGCCAGTATGGGTCGGGGGGCGCGCACTGAAGCTTTCTTT.

This chain uses TRBV27 with TRBJ2-7; TRBD1 aligns across 8 bases. Per germline, CDR1 MNHEY and CDR2 SMNVEV (reference sequence). This CDR3 region has 17 residues. Trimming at V came to 5 bases and at J to 3 bases, leaving 15 bases not matched to a gene. The DNA for the CDR3 is TGTGCCAGCAGTGCGAGATATCAGGGGGCCTCCAGCTACGAGCAGTACTTC. Its protein product is CASSARYQGASSYEQYF.